The clone carrying this T cell receptor beta chain was recorded many times. What it binds is not known. TCR beta CDR3 regions were amplified from RNA. The TCR CDR3 first-round RT-PCR relied on the HTBI primer set. TCRdb used MiXCR to reprocess the multiplex PCR reads, holding one entry per CDR3 protein. The sample lists around 620,000 distinct CDR3 sequences; around 46% were seen once. These data are taken from a study of T cells in Graves' hyperthyroidism and ophthalmopathy. Trimming removed 3 bases from V and 3 bases from J; junction bases left unmatched: 3. Germline V gene sequence: CDR1 DFQATT, CDR2 SNEGSKA (reference sequence). The CDR3 consists of 13 residues. The study left out patients who had uncontrolled infection, other autoimmune disease, pregnancy or lactation. Broader study findings: Most thyroid clonotypes that were expanded above 0.001 also turned up in blood. It was a median around 6 months before onset that the model predicted ophthalmopathy.

Sequencing input: peripheral blood or thyroid tissue (not recorded which). The clonotype comes from an adult woman with Graves' disease, either hyperthyroidism or ophthalmopathy (not recorded which). The chain carries TRBV20-1 and TRBJ1-2, with 8 bases matching TRBD1. CDR3 in amino acids: CSASQGADYGYTF. CDR3 DNA: TGCAGTGCTAGCCAGGGGGCAGACTATGGCTACACCTTC.